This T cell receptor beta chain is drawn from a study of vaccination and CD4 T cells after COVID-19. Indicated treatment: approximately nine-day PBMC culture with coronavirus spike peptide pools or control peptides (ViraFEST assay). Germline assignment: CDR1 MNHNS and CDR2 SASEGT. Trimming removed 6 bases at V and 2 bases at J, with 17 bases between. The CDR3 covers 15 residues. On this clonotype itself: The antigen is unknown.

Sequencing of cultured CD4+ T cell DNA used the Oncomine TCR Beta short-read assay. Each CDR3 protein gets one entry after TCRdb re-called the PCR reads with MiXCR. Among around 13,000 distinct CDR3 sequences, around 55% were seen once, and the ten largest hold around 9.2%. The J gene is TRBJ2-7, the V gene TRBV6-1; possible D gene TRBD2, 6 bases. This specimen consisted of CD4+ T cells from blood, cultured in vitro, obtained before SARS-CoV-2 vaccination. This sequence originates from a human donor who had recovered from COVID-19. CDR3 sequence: CASSPGGPGAYEQYF. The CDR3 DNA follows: TGTGCCAGCAGCCCCGGAGGGCCGGGTGCCTACGAGCAGTACTTC.